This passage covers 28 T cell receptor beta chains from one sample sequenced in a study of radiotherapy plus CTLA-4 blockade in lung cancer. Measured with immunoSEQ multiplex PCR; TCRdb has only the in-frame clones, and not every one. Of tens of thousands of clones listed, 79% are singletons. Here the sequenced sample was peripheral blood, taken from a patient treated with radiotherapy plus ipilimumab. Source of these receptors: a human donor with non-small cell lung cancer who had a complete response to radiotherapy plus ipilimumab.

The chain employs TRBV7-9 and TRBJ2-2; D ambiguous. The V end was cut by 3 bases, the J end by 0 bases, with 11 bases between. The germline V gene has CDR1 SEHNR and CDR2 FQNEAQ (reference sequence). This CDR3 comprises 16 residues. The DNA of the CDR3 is TGTGCCAGCAGCTTTAACCGGCGTACGAACACCGGGGAGCTGTTTTTT. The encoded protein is CASSFNRRTNTGELFF.

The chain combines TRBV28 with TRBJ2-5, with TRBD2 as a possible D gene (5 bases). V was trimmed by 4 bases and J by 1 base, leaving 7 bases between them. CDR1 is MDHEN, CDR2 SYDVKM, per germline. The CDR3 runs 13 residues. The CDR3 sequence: CASSWGAQETQYF. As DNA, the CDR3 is TGTGCCAGCAGTTGGGGAGCCCAAGAGACCCAGTACTTC.

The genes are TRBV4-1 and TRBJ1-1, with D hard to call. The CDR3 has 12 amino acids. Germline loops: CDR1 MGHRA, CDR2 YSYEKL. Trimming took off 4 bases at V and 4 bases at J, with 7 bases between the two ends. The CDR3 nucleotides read TGCGCCAGCAGCCCCATTGGCACTGAAGCTTTCTTT. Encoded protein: CASSPIGTEAFF.

The CDR3 region is CASSQNPGQGAGGNTIYF. Written as DNA, the CDR3 is TGCGCCAGCAGCCAAAACCCGGGACAGGGGGCAGGAGGAAACACCATATATTTT. V and J are TRBV4-1 and TRBJ1-3; 12 bases fit TRBD1. The CDR3 sequence is 18 residues long. Germline values: CDR1 MGHRA, CDR2 YSYEKL. J lost 4 bases, V lost 2 bases, and 9 bases had no gene match.

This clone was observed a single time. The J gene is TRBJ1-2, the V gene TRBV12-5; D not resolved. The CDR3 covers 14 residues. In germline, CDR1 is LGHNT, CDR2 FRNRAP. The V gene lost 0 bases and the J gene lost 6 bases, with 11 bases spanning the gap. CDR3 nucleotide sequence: TGTGCTAGTGGTTTGGTAGCATACGGGGATGGCTACACCTTC. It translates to CASGLVAYGDGYTF.

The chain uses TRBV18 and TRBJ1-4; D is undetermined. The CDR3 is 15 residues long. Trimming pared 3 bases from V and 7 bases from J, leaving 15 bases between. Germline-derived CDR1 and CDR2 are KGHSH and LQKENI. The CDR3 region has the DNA TGTGCCAGCTCACCTTTGACAAATGTGGGTGAAAAACTGTTTTTT. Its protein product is CASSPLTNVGEKLFF.

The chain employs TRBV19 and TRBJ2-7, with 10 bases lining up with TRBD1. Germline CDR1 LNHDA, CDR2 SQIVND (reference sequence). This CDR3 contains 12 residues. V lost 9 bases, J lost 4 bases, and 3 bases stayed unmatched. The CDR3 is CASRDRGYEQYF. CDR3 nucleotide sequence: TGTGCCAGCAGGGACAGGGGTTACGAGCAGTACTTC.

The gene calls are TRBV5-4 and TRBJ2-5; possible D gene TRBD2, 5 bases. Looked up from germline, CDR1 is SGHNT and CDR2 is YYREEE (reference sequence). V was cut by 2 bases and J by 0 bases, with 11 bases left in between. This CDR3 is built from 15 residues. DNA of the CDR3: TGTGCCAGCAGCTTATGGGCGGGCCACCAAGAGACCCAGTACTTC. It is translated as CASSLWAGHQETQYF.

Here the CDR3 reads CASSTGSTDTEAFF. The CDR3 coding sequence is TGCGCCAGCAGTACAGGGTCAACGGACACTGAAGCTTTCTTT. The chain links TRBV5-1 to TRBJ1-1; TRBD1 might be the D (6 bases). Germline CDR1 is SGHRS and CDR2 is YFSETQ. V was trimmed by 5 bases and J by 3 bases, leaving 14 bases between them. The CDR3 runs 14 residues. Together with reference TRBV5-1 and TRBJ1-1, the CDR3 gives the full variable domain: KAGVTQTPRYLIKTRGQQVTLSCSPISGHRSVSWYQQTPGQGLQFLFEYFSETQRNKGNFPGRFSGRQFSNSRSEMNVSTLELGDSALYLCASSTGSTDTEAFFGQGTRLTVV.

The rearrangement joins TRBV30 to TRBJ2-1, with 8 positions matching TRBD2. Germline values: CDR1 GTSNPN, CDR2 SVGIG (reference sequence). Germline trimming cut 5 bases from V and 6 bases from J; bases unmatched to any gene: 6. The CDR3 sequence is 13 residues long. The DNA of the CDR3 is TGTGCCTGGTCCGGGGGGGTGGGCAATGAGCAGTTCTTC. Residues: CAWSGGVGNEQFF.

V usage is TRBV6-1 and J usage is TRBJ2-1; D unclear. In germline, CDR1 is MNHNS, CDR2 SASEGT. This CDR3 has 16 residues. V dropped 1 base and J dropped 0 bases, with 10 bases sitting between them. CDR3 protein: CASSEVGLHSYNEQFF. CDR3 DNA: TGTGCCAGCAGTGAAGTAGGTCTGCACTCCTACAATGAGCAGTTCTTC.

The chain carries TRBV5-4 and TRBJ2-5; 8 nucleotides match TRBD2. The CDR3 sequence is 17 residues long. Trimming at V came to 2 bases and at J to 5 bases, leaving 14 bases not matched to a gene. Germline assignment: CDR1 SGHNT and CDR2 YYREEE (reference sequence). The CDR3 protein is CASSFSRSREVRETQYF. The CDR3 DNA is TGTGCCAGCAGCTTTTCACGTTCGCGGGAGGTCCGGGAGACCCAGTACTTC.

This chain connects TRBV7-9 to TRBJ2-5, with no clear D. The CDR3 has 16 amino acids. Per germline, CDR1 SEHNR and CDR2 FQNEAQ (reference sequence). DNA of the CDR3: TGTGTTGCTCCTGGCAGGATTCCTTTCCGACAAGAGACCCAGTACTTC. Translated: CVAPGRIPFRQETQYF.

In DNA, the CDR3 is TGCAGCGCAGGGACTAGCGGGAGATCTAGCACAGATACGCAGTATTTT. This encodes CSAGTSGRSSTDTQYF. The chain uses TRBV29-1 and TRBJ2-3, with 14 bases lining up with TRBD2. Trimming at V came to 7 bases and at J to 0 bases, leaving 6 bases not matched to a gene. Germline values: CDR1 SQVTM, CDR2 ANQGSEA. The CDR3 has 16 residues.

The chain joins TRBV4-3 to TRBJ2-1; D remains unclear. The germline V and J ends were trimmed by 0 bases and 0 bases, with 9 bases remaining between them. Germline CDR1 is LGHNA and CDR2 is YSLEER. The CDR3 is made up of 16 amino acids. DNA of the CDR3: TGCGCCAGCAGCCAAGATTTGACGAGCTCCTACAATGAGCAGTTCTTC. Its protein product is CASSQDLTSSYNEQFF.

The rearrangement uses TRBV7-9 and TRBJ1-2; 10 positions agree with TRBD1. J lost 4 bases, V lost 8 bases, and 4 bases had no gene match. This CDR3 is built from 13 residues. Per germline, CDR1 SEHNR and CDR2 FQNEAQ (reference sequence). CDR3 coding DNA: TGTGCCAGCTCCGGGACAGGGGTCTATGGCTACACCTTC. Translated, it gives CASSGTGVYGYTF.

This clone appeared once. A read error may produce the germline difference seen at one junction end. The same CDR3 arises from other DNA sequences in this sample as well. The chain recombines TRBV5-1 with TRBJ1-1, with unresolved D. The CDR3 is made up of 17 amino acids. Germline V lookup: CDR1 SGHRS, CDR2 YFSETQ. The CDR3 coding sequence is TGCGCCAGCAGCTTAGAAAGGCCTGCTCTACTGAACACTGAAGCCTTCTTT. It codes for CASSLERPALLNTEAFF.

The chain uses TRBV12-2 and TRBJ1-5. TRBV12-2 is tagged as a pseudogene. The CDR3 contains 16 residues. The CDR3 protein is CASRSFSVAAGWPQHF. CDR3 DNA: TGTGCAAGTCGCTCATTTTCTGTGGCCGCCGGCTGGCCCCAGCATTTT.

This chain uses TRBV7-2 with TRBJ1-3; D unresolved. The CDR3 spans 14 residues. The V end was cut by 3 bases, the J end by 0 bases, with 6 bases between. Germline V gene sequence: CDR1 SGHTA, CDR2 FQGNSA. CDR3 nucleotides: TGTGCCAGCAGCTTTCTTCCCTCTGGAAACACCATATATTTT. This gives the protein CASSFLPSGNTIYF.

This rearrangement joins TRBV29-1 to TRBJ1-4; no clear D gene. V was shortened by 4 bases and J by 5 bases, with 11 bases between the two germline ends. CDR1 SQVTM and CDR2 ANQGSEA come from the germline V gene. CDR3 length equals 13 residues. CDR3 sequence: CSVGAAMNEKLFF. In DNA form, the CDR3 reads TGCAGCGTTGGGGCAGCGATGAATGAAAAACTGTTTTTT. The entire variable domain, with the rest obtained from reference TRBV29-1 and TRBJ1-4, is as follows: SAVISQKPSRDICQRGTSLTIQCQVDSQVTMMFWYRQQPGQSLTLIATANQGSEATYESGFVIDKFPISRPNLTFSTLTVSNMSPEDSSIYLCSVGAAMNEKLFFGSGTQLSVL.

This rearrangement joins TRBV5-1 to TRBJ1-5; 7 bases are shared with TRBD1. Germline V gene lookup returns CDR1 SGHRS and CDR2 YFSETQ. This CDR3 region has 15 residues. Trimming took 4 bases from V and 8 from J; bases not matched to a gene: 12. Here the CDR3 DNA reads TGCGCCAGCAGCCCGGGACAGCTACTCTCCGAGCCCCAGCATTTT. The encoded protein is CASSPGQLLSEPQHF.

For the CDR3, the DNA is TGTGCCAGCAGTTTGACATCAGATACGCAGTATTTT. Amino acid sequence: CASSLTSDTQYF. The V call is TRBV2, the J call TRBJ2-3, with D unclear. The CDR3 totals 12 residues. Trimming shortened V by 5 bases and J by 4 bases, and 7 bases separated the two germline ends. CDR1 SNHLY and CDR2 FYNNEI come from the germline V gene.

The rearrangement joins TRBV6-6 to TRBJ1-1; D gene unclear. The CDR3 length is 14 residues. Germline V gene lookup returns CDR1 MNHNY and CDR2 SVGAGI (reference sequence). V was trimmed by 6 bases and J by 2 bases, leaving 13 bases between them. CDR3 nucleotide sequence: TGTGCCAGCAGCCGAGACTCTGCAAACACTGAAGCTTTCTTT. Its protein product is CASSRDSANTEAFF.

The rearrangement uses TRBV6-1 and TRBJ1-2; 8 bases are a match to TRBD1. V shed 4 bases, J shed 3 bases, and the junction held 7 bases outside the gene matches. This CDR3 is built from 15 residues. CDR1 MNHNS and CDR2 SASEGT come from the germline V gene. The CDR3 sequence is CASSVDTGGHYGYTF. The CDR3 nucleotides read TGTGCCAGCAGTGTAGACACAGGGGGGCACTATGGCTACACCTTC.

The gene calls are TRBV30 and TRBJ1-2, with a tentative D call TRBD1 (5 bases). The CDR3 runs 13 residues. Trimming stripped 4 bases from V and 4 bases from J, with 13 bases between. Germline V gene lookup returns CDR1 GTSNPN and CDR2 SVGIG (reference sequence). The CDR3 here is CAWKTGTLYGYTF. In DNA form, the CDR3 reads TGTGCCTGGAAGACCGGGACTCTCTATGGCTACACCTTC. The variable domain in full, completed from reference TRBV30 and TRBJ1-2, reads SQTIHQWPATLVQPVGSPLSLECTVEGTSNPNLYWYRQAAGRGLQLLFYSVGIGQISSEVPQNLSASRPQDRQFILSSKKLLLSDSGFYLCAWKTGTLYGYTFGSGTRLTVV.

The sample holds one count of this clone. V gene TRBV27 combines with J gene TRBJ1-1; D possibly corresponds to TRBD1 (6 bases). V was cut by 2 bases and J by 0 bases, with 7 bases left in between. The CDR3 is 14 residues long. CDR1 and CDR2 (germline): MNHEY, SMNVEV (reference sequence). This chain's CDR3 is CASSLQGLNTEAFF. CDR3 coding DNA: TGTGCCAGCAGTTTACAGGGGCTGAACACTGAAGCTTTCTTT.

Here the CDR3 reads CSVVRGMNEQFF. The CDR3, as DNA: TGCAGCGTTGTAAGGGGAATGAATGAGCAGTTCTTC. The chain employs TRBV29-1 and TRBJ2-1; a weak D match, TRBD1 (5 bases). The CDR3 runs 12 residues. Trimming cost V 4 bases and J 7 bases, with 11 bases left between them. Germline V CDR1 and CDR2: SQVTM, ANQGSEA.

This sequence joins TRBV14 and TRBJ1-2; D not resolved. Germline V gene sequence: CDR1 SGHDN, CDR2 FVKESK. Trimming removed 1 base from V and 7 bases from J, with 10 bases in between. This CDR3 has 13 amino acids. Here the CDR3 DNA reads TGTGCCAGCAGCCAAGGAACTTCAGGTGGCTACACCTTC. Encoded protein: CASSQGTSGGYTF.